This T cell receptor (beta chain) was observed in a study of control samples from healthy donors and cancer patients. Measured with immunoSEQ multiplex PCR; TCRdb has only the in-frame clones, and not every one. The sample holds 400,000 to 450,000 clones, approximately 90% seen once. Trimming removed 6 bases from V and 3 bases from J; junction bases left unmatched: 7. Germline assignment: CDR1 MNHEY and CDR2 SVGAGI. The CDR3 is made up of 15 amino acids. The specimen was PBMCs. This chain links TRBV6-5 with TRBJ1-3; 8 nucleotides align to TRBD1. The source is a man in his forties or fifties with head and neck cancer. CDR3 residues: CASRDRALGGNTIYF. Here the CDR3 DNA reads TGTGCCAGCAGGGACAGGGCTCTTGGTGGAAACACCATATATTTT.